The 27 T cell receptor beta chains listed next were all sequenced from one sample in a study of cytomegalovirus exposure and HLA in healthy donors. In the PCR, 60 Vbeta and 13 Jbeta primers were used. Sequenced by immunoSEQ multiplex PCR; TCRdb stores in-frame clones only, minus some. The table includes under 250,000 clones, around 73% detected once. Source material: PBMCs. Source of these receptors: a male donor in good health and CMV-seronegative.

V is TRBV10-2 and J is TRBJ1-5; 11 bases align to TRBD1. V was pared by 9 bases and J by 4 bases, with 8 bases of the junction left unmatched. CDR3 size: 15 residues. The germline CDR1 and CDR2 sequences are WSHSY and SAAADI. The CDR3 is CARIPGQGENQPQHF. The CDR3 nucleotides are TGCGCCAGGATCCCGGGACAGGGGGAGAATCAGCCCCAGCATTTT.

This rearrangement joins TRBV19 to TRBJ1-4; D may be TRBD1 (5 bases). V was cut by 5 bases and J by 7 bases, with 20 bases left in between. In germline, CDR1 is LNHDA, CDR2 SQIVND (reference sequence). The length of the CDR3 is 16 residues. CDR3 in amino acids: CASSDLRRSRGEKLFF. DNA of the CDR3: TGTGCCAGTAGTGACCTAAGACGGTCTAGGGGTGAAAAACTGTTTTTT. Complete variable domain (other parts from reference TRBV19 and TRBJ1-4): DGGITQSPKYLFRKEGQNVTLSCEQNLNHDAMYWYRQDPGQGLRLIYYSQIVNDFQKGDIAEGYSVSREKKESFPLTVTSAQKNPTAFYLCASSDLRRSRGEKLFFGSGTQLSVL.

The chain employs TRBV20-1 and TRBJ1-1; 8 bases align to TRBD1. V was clipped by 4 bases and J by 11 bases; unmatched bases: 6. From germline, CDR1 is DFQATT and CDR2 SNEGSKA (reference sequence). The length of the CDR3 is 11 residues. The CDR3 reads CSATSGGEAFF. The CDR3 nucleotides read TGCAGTGCTACCTCAGGGGGCGAGGCTTTCTTT.

V gene TRBV28 combines with J gene TRBJ2-6, with 7 positions matching TRBD1. Germline lookup yields CDR1 MDHEN and CDR2 SYDVKM. V trimming: 4 bases; J trimming: 0 bases; junction bases outside the gene matches: 9. This CDR3 has 18 amino acids. DNA for the CDR3: TGTGCCAGCAGTTCGTCAGGGGGAAAGCGCTCTGGGGCCAACGTCCTGACTTTC. Amino acids: CASSSSGGKRSGANVLTF.

CDR3 loop: CASSATGTGVQPQHF. The CDR3 DNA follows: TGTGCCAGCAGTGCTACCGGGACAGGGGTTCAGCCCCAGCATTTT. The rearrangement uses TRBV25-1 and TRBJ1-5; 10 nucleotides line up with TRBD1. The ends lost 4 bases at V and 6 bases at J; junction bases unmatched: 6. The CDR3 length is 15 residues. CDR1 is MGHDK and CDR2 is SYGVNS in the germline V gene.

The V and J genes are TRBV19 and TRBJ1-2, with 8 bases lining up with TRBD1. The ends lost 10 bases at V and 3 bases at J; junction bases unmatched: 10. Germline V lookup: CDR1 LNHDA, CDR2 SQIVND (reference sequence). CDR3 length: 14 amino acids. CDR3 DNA: TGTGCCACCGAGGGAACAGGGGGTTACTATGGCTACACCTTC. Translation gives CATEGTGGYYGYTF.

The chain carries TRBV14 and TRBJ1-2, with a weak D call TRBD1 (5 bases). The germline CDR1 and CDR2 sequences are SGHDN and FVKESK. The V gene lost 4 bases and the J gene lost 1 base, with 13 bases spanning the gap. The CDR3 has 15 residues. The CDR3 DNA follows: TGTGCCAGCAGCCGATTGGGAGGGGTTAACTATGGCTACACCTTC. Its translation is CASSRLGGVNYGYTF. The variable domain in full, completed from reference TRBV14 and TRBJ1-2, reads EAGVTQFPSHSVIEKGQTVTLRCDPISGHDNLYWYRRVMGKEIKFLLHFVKESKQDESGMPNNRFLAERTGGTYSTLKVQPAELEDSGVYFCASSRLGGVNYGYTFGSGTRLTVV.

With respect to this clone: A junction end diverges from the germline sequence, so it may reflect a read error. This specimen includes other DNA sequences encoding the same CDR3. The rearrangement uses TRBV28 and TRBJ1-3, with 8 bases fitting TRBD1. The CDR3 is 15 residues long. The germline gives CDR1 MDHEN, CDR2 SYDVKM. Here the CDR3 reads CASTPTGGGGNTIYF. CDR3 DNA: TGCGCCAGCACTCCCACAGGGGGAGGGGGGAACACCATATATTTT.

The rearrangement uses TRBV27 and TRBJ2-2; D gene ambiguous. V lost 5 bases to trimming and J lost 3 bases, with 4 bases between them. Germline assignment: CDR1 MNHEY and CDR2 SMNVEV (reference sequence). The CDR3 spans 12 residues. The CDR3 DNA reads TGTGCCAGCAGTCCCTACACCGGGGAGCTGTTTTTT. As protein: CASSPYTGELFF.

The J gene is TRBJ1-4, the V gene TRBV19; 9 nucleotides line up with TRBD1. CDR3 length: 15 residues. J was trimmed by 8 bases and V by 5 bases; bases with no gene match: 9. The germline CDR1 and CDR2 sequences are LNHDA and SQIVND (reference sequence). This chain's CDR3 is CASSFVGTGNEKLFF. Here the CDR3 DNA reads TGTGCCAGTAGTTTTGTAGGGACAGGGAACGAAAAACTGTTTTTT.

V and J are TRBV7-8 and TRBJ2-3; 8 positions match TRBD2. This CDR3 contains 15 residues. The J segment lost 1 base and the V segment lost 3 bases, leaving 3 bases of the junction unmatched. Germline-derived CDR1 and CDR2 are SGHVS and FQNEAQ. In nucleotides, the CDR3 is TGTGCCAGCAGCTTGATTAGCGGGGGCACAGATACGCAGTATTTT. Its protein is CASSLISGGTDTQYF.

This rearrangement joins TRBV28 to TRBJ1-2; tentative D call: TRBD1 (6 bases). CDR1 and CDR2 (germline): MDHEN, SYDVKM. With 5 bases removed from V and 4 bases from J, the gap between germline ends came to 14 bases. This CDR3 is 14 amino acids long. The CDR3 region has the DNA TGTGCCAGCAGTGGTCCGGGACACTTCTATGGCTACACCTTC. This codes for CASSGPGHFYGYTF.

The CDR3 coding sequence is TGTGCCAGCAGCACTGGGACTAGCGAGTCGAATGAGCAGTTCTTC. Translation gives CASSTGTSESNEQFF. This sequence joins TRBV11-3 and TRBJ2-1, with 10 positions matching TRBD2. The CDR3 has 15 amino acids. Germline CDR1 reads SGHNT; CDR2 reads YENEEA. The J segment lost 7 bases and the V segment lost 5 bases, leaving 8 bases of the junction unmatched.

This clone was seen a handful of times. The chain couples TRBV6-6 to TRBJ2-7; 7 nucleotides align to TRBD1. CDR3 length: 14 amino acids. V lost 2 bases and J lost 4; bases outside the gene matches: 5. Germline lookup yields CDR1 MNHNY and CDR2 SVGAGI (reference sequence). DNA of the CDR3: TGTGCCAGCAGTTACGGACAGGCTTCATACGAGCAGTACTTC. Protein product: CASSYGQASYEQYF.

The chain carries TRBV6-1 and TRBJ2-1; a possible D gene is TRBD2 (5 bases). The V end lost 0 bases, the J end lost 9 bases, and 9 bases lay between the germline ends. Germline V gene lookup returns CDR1 MNHNS and CDR2 SASEGT. This CDR3 has 13 residues. The CDR3 loop reads CASSEALLGEQFF. The CDR3 DNA reads as TGTGCCAGCAGTGAAGCGCTACTAGGTGAGCAGTTCTTC.

The rearrangement links TRBV27 to TRBJ2-6; 7 nucleotides match TRBD2. J was trimmed by 5 bases and V by 8 bases; bases with no gene match: 12. The length of the CDR3 is 16 residues. Germline V gene data show CDR1 as MNHEY and CDR2 as SMNVEV (reference sequence). CDR3 bases: TGTGCCAGCGGTCACGGGAAGGGAGGGCGGGCCAACGTCCTGACTTTC. Protein: CASGHGKGGRANVLTF.

This clone was seen just once. The chain employs TRBV5-1 and TRBJ2-5; D is perhaps TRBD1 (5 bases). The J call may be wrong; the DNA end is better matched by TRBJ2-7. This CDR3 spans 14 amino acids. Germline V gives CDR1 SGHRS, CDR2 YFSETQ. The CDR3 here is CASSFFDSSYEQYF. CDR3 in DNA: TGCGCCAGCAGCTTCTTTGACAGCTCCTACGAGCAGTACTTC.

This clone was seen only a few times. The J gene is TRBJ2-4, the V gene TRBV19; D perhaps matches TRBD1 (5 bases). The CDR3 has 16 amino acids. Between the trimmed V and J ends, which lost 1 base and 0 bases, there was a span of 10 bases. Germline CDR1 reads LNHDA; CDR2 reads SQIVND (reference sequence). This chain's CDR3 is CASSIGGLVAKNIQYF. The CDR3 DNA follows: TGTGCCAGTAGTATAGGGGGCTTGGTAGCCAAAAACATTCAGTACTTC.

The chain joins TRBV18 to TRBJ2-1; 7 nucleotides align to TRBD1. V was clipped by 2 bases and J by 0 bases; unmatched bases: 1. Germline V lookup: CDR1 KGHSH, CDR2 LQKENI. The CDR3 is 15 amino acids. In nucleotides, the CDR3 is TGTGCCAGCTCACCAACAGGGGCCTCCTACAATGAGCAGTTCTTC. Amino acids: CASSPTGASYNEQFF.

This sequence joins TRBV9 and TRBJ2-1; 9 bases are a match to TRBD2. CDR3 length: 15 residues. In germline, CDR1 is SGDLS, CDR2 YYNGEE. V was pared by 2 bases and J by 7 bases, with 7 bases of the junction left unmatched. This CDR3 is CASSVELAGANEQFF. The CDR3 bases are TGTGCCAGCAGCGTCGAACTAGCGGGTGCTAATGAGCAGTTCTTC.

The count of this clone is one. The V gene is TRBV4-2, the J gene TRBJ1-2; 7 bases are a match to TRBD1. CDR1 and CDR2 (germline): LGHNA, YNFKEQ. The junction had 5 bases not matched to a gene; V was cut back by 2 bases and J by 2 bases. CDR3 length: 15 amino acids. CDR3: CASSQLTGPNYGYTF. DNA of the CDR3: TGTGCCAGCAGCCAATTGACAGGGCCCAACTATGGCTACACCTTC.

The chain uses TRBV27 and TRBJ1-5; the D gene is possibly TRBD1 (5 bases). This CDR3 contains 13 residues. The V end lost 5 bases, the J end lost 6 bases, and 11 bases lay between the germline ends. Germline CDR1 is MNHEY and CDR2 is SMNVEV (reference sequence). The CDR3 region is CASSARVAQPQHF. The CDR3 DNA sequence: TGTGCCAGCAGTGCCAGGGTGGCTCAGCCCCAGCATTTT.

The V call is TRBV7-6, the J call TRBJ1-1; possibly TRBD1 for D (6 bases). Germline V gene lookup returns CDR1 SGHVS and CDR2 FNYEAQ. The V end was cut by 2 bases, the J end by 4 bases, with 8 bases between. This CDR3 comprises 13 residues. The CDR3: CASSLKQGTEAFF. DNA for the CDR3: TGTGCCAGCAGCTTAAAACAGGGCACTGAAGCTTTCTTT.

This rearrangement joins TRBV18 to TRBJ2-1; 7 nucleotides align to TRBD2. Germline trimming cut 3 bases from V and 4 bases from J; bases unmatched to any gene: 12. Looked up from germline, CDR1 is KGHSH and CDR2 is LQKENI. The CDR3 extends over 17 amino acids. The CDR3 DNA reads as TGTGCCAGCTCACCTGCGCGGGAGCTCGAGGGGTACAATGAGCAGTTCTTC. This gives the protein CASSPARELEGYNEQFF.

The chain links TRBV14 to TRBJ2-7; 12 bases align to TRBD1. Germline values: CDR1 SGHDN, CDR2 FVKESK. CDR3 length equals 14 residues. The V segment lost 6 bases and the J segment 7 bases; nucleotides outside the gene matches: 7. CDR3 in amino acids: CASSPGTGGNEQYF. CDR3 coding DNA: TGTGCCAGCAGTCCAGGGACAGGGGGCAATGAGCAGTACTTC.

The chain joins TRBV6-6 to TRBJ2-1; 7 bases fit TRBD1. The CDR3 runs to 15 residues. V gave up 7 bases and J gave up 2 bases; unmatched junction bases: 8. Germline assignment: CDR1 MNHNY and CDR2 SVGAGI (reference sequence). The CDR3: CASTYDRVAYNEQFF. CDR3 in DNA: TGTGCCAGCACCTACGACAGGGTAGCCTACAATGAGCAGTTCTTC.

This sequence joins TRBV18 and TRBJ2-3; D call uncertain. The CDR3 is 11 residues long. The germline gives CDR1 KGHSH, CDR2 LQKENI. V lost 6 bases to trimming and J lost 6 bases, with 7 bases between them. The CDR3 DNA reads TGTGCCAGCTCCCCCCAGGATACGCAGTATTTT. Protein product: CASSPQDTQYF.